This TCR beta chain was identified in a study of graft-versus-host responses after intestinal transplantation. About the research overall: Every recipient had anti-thymocyte globulin induction and approximately 3 years of tacrolimus plus steroids.

CDR1 is SGHKS, CDR2 YYEKEE, per germline (reference sequence). The V and J ends lost 4 bases and 6 bases, in that order; junction bases with no gene match: 14. The CDR3 consists of 16 residues. Study conclusions and caveats: Allografts of one patient group, those with graft-donor T cell macrochimerism, had high graft-versus-host to host-versus-graft clonal ratios.

Worth noting for this clone: The target antigen is unknown.

Data came from immunoSEQ multiplex PCR; TCRdb stores just in-frame clones and leaves some out. The sample contains some 110,000 clones, over 85% of which appear only once. The sample was unstimulated CD4+ T cells sorted from spleen or lymph node cells, taken before transplant. The TCR comes from a human donor who was the organ donor for an intestinal transplant. This sequence joins TRBV5-5 and TRBJ1-2; 8 nucleotides agree with TRBD1. This chain's CDR3 is CASSPWSYRGFDGYTF. The CDR3 nucleotides read TGTGCCAGCAGCCCTTGGTCGTACAGGGGGTTCGATGGCTACACCTTC.